This TCR beta chain comes out of a study of blood T cell repertoires in COVID-19. Trimming shortened V by 1 base and J by 4 bases, and 8 bases separated the two germline ends. This CDR3 is 14 amino acids long. Germline V lookup: CDR1 SEHNR, CDR2 FQNEAQ (reference sequence). This clone was seen only once. Some clones are missing from TCRdb's copy, which holds only in-frame ones; the method was immunoSEQ multiplex PCR. The sample carries more than 200,000 clones, approximately 86% recorded once. This receptor was obtained from a man aged 30-40 years with active or convalescent COVID-19. V and J are TRBV7-9 and TRBJ2-4; D not resolved. Material: peripheral blood. The DNA of the CDR3 is TGTGCCAGCAGCTTAGTTGCTAGTAAAAACATTCAGTACTTC. This codes for CASSLVASKNIQYF.